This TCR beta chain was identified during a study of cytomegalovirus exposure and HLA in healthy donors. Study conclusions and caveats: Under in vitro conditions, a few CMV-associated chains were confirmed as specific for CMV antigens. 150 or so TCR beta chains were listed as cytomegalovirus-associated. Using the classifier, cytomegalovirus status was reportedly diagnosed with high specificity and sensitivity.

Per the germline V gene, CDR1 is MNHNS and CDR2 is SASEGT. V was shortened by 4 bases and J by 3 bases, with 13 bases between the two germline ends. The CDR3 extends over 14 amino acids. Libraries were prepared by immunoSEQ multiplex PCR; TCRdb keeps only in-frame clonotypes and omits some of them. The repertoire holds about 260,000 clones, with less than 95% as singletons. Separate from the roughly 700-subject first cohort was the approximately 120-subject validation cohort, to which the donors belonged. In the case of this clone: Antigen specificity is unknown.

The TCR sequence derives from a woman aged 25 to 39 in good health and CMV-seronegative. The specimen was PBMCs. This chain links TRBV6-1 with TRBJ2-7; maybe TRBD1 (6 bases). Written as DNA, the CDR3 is TGTGCCAGCAGTGCGGAACCAGGGGACTACGAGCAGTACTTC. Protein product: CASSAEPGDYEQYF.